This T cell receptor (beta chain) was sequenced in a study of cytomegalovirus exposure and HLA in healthy donors. The CDR3 is 15 amino acids. Trimming took 5 bases from V and 7 from J; bases not matched to a gene: 12. Germline V CDR1 and CDR2: MDHEN, SYDVKM. In the PCR, 60 Vbeta and 13 Jbeta primers were used. Clones were sequenced by immunoSEQ multiplex PCR, and TCRdb holds only the in-frame ones, with some missing. This table holds roughly 100,000 clones, about four fifths found once. The chain is built from TRBV28 and TRBJ1-2; 8 bases match TRBD1. The sequenced sample was PBMCs. The source of this sequence is a man aged 35 to 55 in good health and CMV-seronegative. The CDR3 reads CASSANKDRVVGYTF. CDR3 DNA sequence: TGTGCCAGCAGTGCCAACAAGGACAGGGTGGTTGGCTACACCTTC.